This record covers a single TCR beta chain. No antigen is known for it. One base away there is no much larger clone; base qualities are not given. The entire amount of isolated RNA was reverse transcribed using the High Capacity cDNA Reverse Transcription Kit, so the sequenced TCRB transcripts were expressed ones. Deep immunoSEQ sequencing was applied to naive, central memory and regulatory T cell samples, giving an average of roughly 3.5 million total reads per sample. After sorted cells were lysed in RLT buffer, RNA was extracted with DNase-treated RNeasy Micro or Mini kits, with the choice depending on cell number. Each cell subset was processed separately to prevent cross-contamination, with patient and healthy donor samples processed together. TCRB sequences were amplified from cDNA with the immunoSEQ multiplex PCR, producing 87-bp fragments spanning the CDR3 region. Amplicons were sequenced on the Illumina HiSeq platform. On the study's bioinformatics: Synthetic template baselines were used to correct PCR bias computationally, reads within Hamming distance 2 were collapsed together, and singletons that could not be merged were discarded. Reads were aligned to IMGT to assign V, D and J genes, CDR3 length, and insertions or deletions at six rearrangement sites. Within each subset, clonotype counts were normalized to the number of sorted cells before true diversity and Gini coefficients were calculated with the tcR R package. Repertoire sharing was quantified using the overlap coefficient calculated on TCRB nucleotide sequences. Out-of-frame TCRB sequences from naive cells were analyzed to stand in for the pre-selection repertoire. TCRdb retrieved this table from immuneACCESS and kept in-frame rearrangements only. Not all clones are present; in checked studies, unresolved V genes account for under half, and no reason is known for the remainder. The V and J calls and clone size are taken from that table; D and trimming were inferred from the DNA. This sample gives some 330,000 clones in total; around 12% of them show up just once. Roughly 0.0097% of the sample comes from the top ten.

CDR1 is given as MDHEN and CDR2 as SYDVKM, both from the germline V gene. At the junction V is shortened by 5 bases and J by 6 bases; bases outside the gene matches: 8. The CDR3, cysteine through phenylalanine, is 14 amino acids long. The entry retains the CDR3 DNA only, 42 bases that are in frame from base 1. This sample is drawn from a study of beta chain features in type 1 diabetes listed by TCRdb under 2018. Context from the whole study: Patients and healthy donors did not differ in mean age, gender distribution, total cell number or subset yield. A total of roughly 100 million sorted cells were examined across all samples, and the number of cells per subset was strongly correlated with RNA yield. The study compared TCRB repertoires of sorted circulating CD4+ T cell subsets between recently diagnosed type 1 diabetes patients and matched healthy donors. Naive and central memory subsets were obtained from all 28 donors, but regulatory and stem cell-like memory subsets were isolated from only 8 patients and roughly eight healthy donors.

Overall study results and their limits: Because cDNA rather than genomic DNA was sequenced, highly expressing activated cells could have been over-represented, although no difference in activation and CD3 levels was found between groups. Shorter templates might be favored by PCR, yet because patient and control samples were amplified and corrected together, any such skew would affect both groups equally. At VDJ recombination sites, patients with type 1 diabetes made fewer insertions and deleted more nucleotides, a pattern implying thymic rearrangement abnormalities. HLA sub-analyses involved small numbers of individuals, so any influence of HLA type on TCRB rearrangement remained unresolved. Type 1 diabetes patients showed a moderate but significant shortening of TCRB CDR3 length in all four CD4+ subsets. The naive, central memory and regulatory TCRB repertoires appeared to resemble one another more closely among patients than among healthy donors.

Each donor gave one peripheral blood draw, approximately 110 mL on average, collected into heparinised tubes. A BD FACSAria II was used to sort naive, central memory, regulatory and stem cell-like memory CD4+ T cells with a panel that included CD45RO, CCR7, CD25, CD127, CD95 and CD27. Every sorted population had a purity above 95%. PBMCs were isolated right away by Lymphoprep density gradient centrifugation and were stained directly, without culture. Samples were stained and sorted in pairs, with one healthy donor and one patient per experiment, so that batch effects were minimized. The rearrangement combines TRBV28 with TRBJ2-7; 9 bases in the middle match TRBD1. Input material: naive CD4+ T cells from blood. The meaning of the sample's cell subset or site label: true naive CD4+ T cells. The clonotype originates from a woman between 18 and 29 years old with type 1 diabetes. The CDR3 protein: CASSRGTGISEQYF. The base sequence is TGTGCCAGCAGTAGGGGGACAGGGATTAGCGAGCAGTACTTC.